The 19 T cell receptor beta chains below come from one sample, sequenced in a study of blood T cell repertoires in COVID-19. Using immunoSEQ multiplex PCR, the repertoire was profiled, and TCRdb retains in-frame clones only, with some absent. The table records around 250,000 clones, about 80% of them present only once. The sequenced sample consisted of PBMCs or T cells enriched from blood (not recorded which). All receptors come from a man aged 50-59 years who had recovered from COVID-19.

The CDR3 DNA reads as TGTGCCAGCTCACCACGTAACTCTGGACTAGCGGGACAACACACCGGGGAGCTGTTTTTT. Translation gives CASSPRNSGLAGQHTGELFF. The chain recombines TRBV18 with TRBJ2-2, with 12 bases identical to TRBD2. The CDR3 spans 20 residues. Per germline, CDR1 KGHSH and CDR2 LQKENI. The ends lost 1 base at V and 3 bases at J; junction bases unmatched: 12.

Concerning this clone itself: At one end the junction does not follow the germline gene, possibly because of a read error. The V and J genes are TRBV5-4 and TRBJ2-1, with 14 nucleotides matching TRBD2. CDR1 and CDR2 from the germline V gene are SGHNT and YYREEE (reference sequence). The CDR3 is 14 amino acids. This CDR3 reads CASSSGTSGRSWVF. The DNA of the CDR3 is TGTGCCAGCAGCTCCGGGACTAGCGGGAGATCTTGGGTCTTC.

This sequence joins TRBV6-2 or TRBV6-3 and TRBJ2-3; D is perhaps TRBD1 (6 bases). V was shortened by 5 bases and J by 6 bases, with 15 bases between the two germline ends. Germline loops: CDR1 MNHEY, CDR2 SVGEGT. CDR3 length equals 14 residues. In DNA form, the CDR3 reads TGTGCCAGCAGTCAACAGGGTTTTGCGGATACGCAGTATTTT. It yields the protein CASSQQGFADTQYF.

The chain recombines TRBV5-1 with TRBJ2-3; tentative D call: TRBD1 (6 bases). Trimming left V 3 bases short and J 4 bases short, with 12 bases between. The CDR3 is 14 amino acids. CDR1 is SGHRS, CDR2 YFSETQ, per germline. CDR3 in DNA: TGCGCCAGCAGCTCCAACAGGGTGGCAGATACGCAGTATTTT. It yields the protein CASSSNRVADTQYF. Based on the CDR3 plus reference TRBV5-1 and TRBJ2-3, the full variable domain is KAGVTQTPRYLIKTRGQQVTLSCSPISGHRSVSWYQQTPGQGLQFLFEYFSETQRNKGNFPGRFSGRQFSNSRSEMNVSTLELGDSALYLCASSSNRVADTQYFGPGTRLTVL.

This rearrangement joins TRBV15 to TRBJ2-3, with D possibly matching TRBD1 (6 bases). This CDR3 has 13 residues. V lost 5 bases to trimming and J lost 6 bases, with 12 bases between them. Germline CDR1 LNHNV, CDR2 YYDKDF (reference sequence). DNA of the CDR3: TGTGCCACCAGCGGGGGCCCGTGGGATACGCAGTATTTT. Translating it yields CATSGGPWDTQYF.

This chain joins TRBV5-5 and TRBJ2-7; TRBD2 aligns across 9 bases. Germline V lookup: CDR1 SGHKS, CDR2 YYEKEE (reference sequence). J lost 3 bases, V lost 4 bases, and 14 bases had no gene match. The CDR3 extends over 17 amino acids. CDR3 sequence reads: CASSLPGLALVSYEQYF. CDR3 DNA sequence: TGTGCCAGCAGCCTACCGGGACTAGCCCTCGTTAGCTACGAGCAGTACTTC.

This chain connects TRBV3-1 (or the pseudogene TRBV3-2) to TRBJ1-1, with 7 bases fitting TRBD1. This CDR3 has 14 residues. With V trimmed by 3 bases and J by 11 bases, 12 bases remained unmatched. CDR1 is LGHDT, CDR2 YNNKEL, per germline (reference sequence). The CDR3 nucleotides are TGTGCCAGCAGCCAGGGAACAGGGGTTGACTTGGCTTTCTTT. It yields the protein CASSQGTGVDLAFF.

This chain connects TRBV7-2 to TRBJ2-4; the match to TRBD1 covers 8 bases. The V gene end was trimmed by 5 bases and the J gene end by 13 bases; junction bases not matched to a gene: 7. This CDR3 contains 12 residues. The germline V gene has CDR1 SGHTA and CDR2 FQGNSA. The CDR3 sequence: CASSTDRGSQYF. DNA for the CDR3: TGTGCCAGCAGCACAGACAGGGGCAGCCAGTACTTC.

The genes are TRBV28 and TRBJ2-7, with 13 bases aligning to TRBD2. CDR1 is MDHEN, CDR2 SYDVKM, per germline. Unmatched junction bases numbered 7, after V lost 5 bases and J lost 0 bases. This CDR3 contains 17 residues. DNA of the CDR3: TGTGCCAGCAGTCGGACTAGCGGGAGCGGTTACTCCTACGAGCAGTACTTC. Translating gives CASSRTSGSGYSYEQYF.

This clone showed up just once. The chain carries TRBV30 and TRBJ1-2, with D possibly TRBD1 on 6 matching bases. In germline, CDR1 is GTSNPN, CDR2 SVGIG (reference sequence). Trimming took off 7 bases at V and 2 bases at J, with 14 bases between the two ends. The length of the CDR3 is 13 residues. Here the CDR3 reads CASRGGSNYGYTF. The CDR3 coding sequence is TGTGCCTCCAGGGGTGGGTCCAACTATGGCTACACCTTC.

The genes are TRBV12-3 or TRBV12-4 and TRBJ2-1; 11 bases are a match to TRBD2. V shed 7 bases and J 7 bases; nucleotides not matched to a gene: 3. The CDR3 sequence is 13 residues long. The CDR3 bases are TGTGCCAGCATGGCTAGCGGGGGGAATGAGCAGTTCTTC. Translation gives CASMASGGNEQFF.

The chain joins TRBV6-6 to TRBJ2-3; TRBD2 agrees at 7 bases. Germline CDR1 MNHNY, CDR2 SVGAGI (reference sequence). Trimming removed 5 bases from V and 2 bases from J; junction bases left unmatched: 13. The CDR3 extends over 17 amino acids. CDR3 residues: CASSRQGGLRTTDTQYF. The CDR3 DNA reads as TGTGCCAGCAGTCGCCAGGGAGGGCTTAGGACCACAGATACGCAGTATTTT.

Only one count was recorded for this clone. The chain uses TRBV4-1 and TRBJ2-3, with 12 bases aligning to TRBD2. The CDR3 extends over 20 amino acids. In germline, CDR1 is MGHRA, CDR2 YSYEKL. The ends lost 0 bases at V and 4 bases at J; junction bases unmatched: 14. The CDR3 DNA follows: TGCGCCAGCAGCCAAGAATGGCTAGCGGGAGGGGGGTTCGTGGCAGATACGCAGTATTTT. Translation gives CASSQEWLAGGGFVADTQYF.

The V gene is TRBV5-5, the J gene TRBJ1-2; a possible D gene is TRBD1 (6 bases). The germline V gene has CDR1 SGHKS and CDR2 YYEKEE (reference sequence). This CDR3 comprises 16 residues. V was clipped by 0 bases and J by 4 bases, with 16 bases between them. CDR3 sequence reads: CASSLESLGAAYGYTF. Here the CDR3 DNA reads TGTGCCAGCAGCTTGGAATCATTGGGGGCTGCCTATGGCTACACCTTC. The whole variable domain, remainder taken from reference TRBV5-5 and TRBJ1-2, is DAGVTQSPTHLIKTRGQQVTLRCSPISGHKSVSWYQQVLGQGPQFIFQYYEKEERGRGNFPDRFSARQFPNYSSELNVNALLLGDSALYLCASSLESLGAAYGYTFGSGTRLTVV.

CDR3 amino acids: CASSPPMRSPDTQYF. In nucleotides, the CDR3 is TGTGCCAGCTCACCACCGATGAGGTCTCCAGATACGCAGTATTTT. The chain has TRBV18 and TRBJ2-3, with no clear D. Germline CDR1 KGHSH, CDR2 LQKENI. CDR3 length equals 15 residues. With 0 bases removed from V and 4 bases from J, the gap between germline ends came to 11 bases.

Regarding this clone: The conserved phenylalanine or tryptophan normally closing the CDR3 is absent here, so this likely arose from a read error. The limits of the CDR3 on the DNA are not certain, so only TCRdb's listed CDR3 is given. CDR3 residues: CASSEAGTGDL. The chain couples TRBV6-1 to TRBJ2-7; the DNA was not used to check the table's D call, TRBD1. Germline lookup yields CDR1 MNHNS and CDR2 SASEGT. The CDR3 length is 11 residues, termini included.

J is TRBJ2-7 and V is TRBV5-5, with 7 bases matching TRBD2. CDR3 length: 14 amino acids. Germline V gene sequence: CDR1 SGHKS, CDR2 YYEKEE (reference sequence). After removal of 0 bases from V and 0 bases from J, the junction contained 0 bases not matched to a gene. Here the CDR3 DNA reads TGTGCCAGCAGCTTGGCGGGGGGCTCCTACGAGCAGTACTTC. Residues: CASSLAGGSYEQYF.

This chain uses TRBV28 with TRBJ1-5; D uncertain. The ends were cut back, 4 bases at V and 4 bases at J, with 17 bases in the middle. In germline, CDR1 is MDHEN, CDR2 SYDVKM. The CDR3 runs 16 residues. As DNA, the CDR3 is TGTGCCAGCAGTTATGATTCGTGGGCAGAGAATCAGCCCCAGCATTTT. Amino acid sequence: CASSYDSWAENQPQHF.

The chain is built from TRBV2 and TRBJ1-2, with TRBD1 matching over 8 bases. The germline V gene has CDR1 SNHLY and CDR2 FYNNEI. This CDR3 is built from 19 residues. V shed 0 bases and J 3 bases; nucleotides not matched to a gene: 15. CDR3 loop: CASSEAPGGARGRDYGYTF. The CDR3 DNA reads as TGTGCCAGCAGTGAAGCGCCCGGTGGAGCCAGGGGGCGAGACTATGGCTACACCTTC.